This TCR beta chain came from a study of graft-versus-host responses after intestinal transplantation. The data were produced by immunoSEQ multiplex PCR, yet TCRdb's version contains in-frame clones alone and is incomplete. The table lists 15,000 to 18,000 clones, approximately 33% of them singletons. V lost 7 bases, J lost 2 bases, and 8 bases stayed unmatched. The CDR3 loop spans 14 amino acids. Germline values: CDR1 MNHEY, CDR2 SVGAGI. This chain connects TRBV6-5 to TRBJ2-7; TRBD1 aligns across 7 bases. The TCR was taken from a human patient who received an intestinal transplant. This material consisted of alloreactive CD4+ T cells from a mixed lymphocyte reaction culture, taken before intestinal transplant. Subset defined: CFSE-low proliferating T cells sorted from roughly 6-day pre-transplant mixed lymphocyte reaction (GvH or HvG direction). The CDR3 region is CASNRQGYAYEQYF. In DNA form, the CDR3 reads TGTGCCAGCAATCGACAGGGATACGCCTACGAGCAGTACTTC.